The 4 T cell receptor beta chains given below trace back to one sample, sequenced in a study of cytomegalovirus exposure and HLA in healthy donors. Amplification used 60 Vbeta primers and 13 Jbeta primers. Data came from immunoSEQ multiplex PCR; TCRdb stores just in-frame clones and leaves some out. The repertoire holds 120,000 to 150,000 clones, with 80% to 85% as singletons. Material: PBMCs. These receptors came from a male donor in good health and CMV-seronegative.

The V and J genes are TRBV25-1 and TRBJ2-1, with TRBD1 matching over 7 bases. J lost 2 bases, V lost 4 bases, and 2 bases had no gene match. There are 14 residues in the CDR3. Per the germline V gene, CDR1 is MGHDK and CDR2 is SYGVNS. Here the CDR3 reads CASSGQGTYNEQFF. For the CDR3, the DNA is TGTGCCAGCAGTGGACAGGGTACCTACAATGAGCAGTTCTTC.

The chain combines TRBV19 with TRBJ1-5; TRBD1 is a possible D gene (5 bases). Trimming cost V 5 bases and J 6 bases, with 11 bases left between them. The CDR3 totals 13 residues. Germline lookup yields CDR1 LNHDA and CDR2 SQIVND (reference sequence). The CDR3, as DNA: TGTGCCAGTAGTCCGCAGGGATTTCAGCCCCAGCATTTT. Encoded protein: CASSPQGFQPQHF.

The CDR3 DNA reads as TGTGCCAGCAGACTAGCGGGGGGACCCAACACCGGGGAGCTGTTTTTT. It yields the protein CASRLAGGPNTGELFF. V and J are TRBV27 and TRBJ2-2; 12 nucleotides line up with TRBD2. Unmatched junction bases numbered 4, after V lost 6 bases and J lost 2 bases. The CDR3 is 16 residues long. CDR1 and CDR2 (germline): MNHEY, SMNVEV (reference sequence).

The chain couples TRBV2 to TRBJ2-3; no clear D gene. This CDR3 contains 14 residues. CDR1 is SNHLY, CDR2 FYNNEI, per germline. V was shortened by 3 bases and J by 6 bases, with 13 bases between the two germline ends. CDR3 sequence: CASSDLADLDTQYF. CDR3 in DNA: TGTGCCAGCAGTGATCTCGCGGATTTGGATACGCAGTATTTT.